These T cell receptor beta chains were read from a single sample in a study of long-term antiretroviral therapy in people with HIV. Generated by immunoSEQ multiplex PCR, the TCRdb table keeps only in-frame clones and is missing some. The sample yields 15,000 to 20,000 clones, 65% to 85% seen once. Sequenced here: unsorted PBMCs, sampled 2.3 years after starting antiretroviral therapy. These receptors were obtained from a middle-aged woman with HIV. The CDR3 runs from the conserved cysteine through the conserved F or W. D genes are given only for firm matches. Rows may omit the clone size; those that give it use once, few, many or a size class.

few,-,TRBJ2-7,TRBV5-4,TGTGCCAGCAGCTTCCTAGGCTCCTACGAGCAGTACTTC,CASSFLGSYEQYF
-,TRBD1,TRBJ2-2,TRBV2,TGTGCCAGCAGCGGGGACAGCAAGGGGATGAACACCGGGGAGCTGTTTTTT,CASSGDSKGMNTGELFF
-,-,TRBJ2-1,TRBV4-1,TGCGCCAGCAGCCAAACAGGTAGCTCCTACAATGAGCAGTTCTTC,CASSQTGSSYNEQFF
-,-,TRBJ1-1,TRBV29-1,TGCAGCGCCCAAAAGGACAGCTACACTGAAGCTTTCTTT,CSAQKDSYTEAFF
-,-,TRBJ2-1,TRBV30,TGTGCCGGCCGTGGGGCCCCCACGGGCCAGCGGGTTATCTACAATGAGCAGTTCTTC,CAGRGAPTGQRVIYNEQFF
few,-,TRBJ2-7,TRBV6-5,TGTGCCAGCAGTCCCGGGGCCTCCTACGAGCAGTACTTC,CASSPGASYEQYF
-,TRBD1,TRBJ1-2,TRBV6-5,TGTGCCAGCAGTTCCCCTTGGGACAGGGCTCAGGGCTACACCTTC,CASSSPWDRAQGYTF
-,-,TRBJ2-2,TRBV7-6,TGTGCCAGCAGCTTAATCCCACATTCGGGGGACCACACCGGGGAGCTGTTTTTT,CASSLIPHSGDHTGELFF
-,TRBD2,TRBJ2-3,TRBV6-5,TGTGCCAGCAGATCTAGCGGAGATACGCAGTATTTT,CASRSSGDTQYF
few,-,TRBJ1-1,TRBV2,TGTGCCAGCATTCTGGACGTGAACACTGAAGCTTTCTTT,CASILDVNTEAFF
few,TRBD2,TRBJ2-3,TRBV29-1,TGCAGCGTTGTACCCGGGACTAGCGCCACAGATACGCAGTATTTT,CSVVPGTSATDTQYF
-,-,TRBJ1-1,TRBV30,TGTGCCTGGAGTGTAGGCAGGCCTGGCACTGAAGCTTTCTTT,CAWSVGRPGTEAFF
-,-,TRBJ2-7,TRBV19,TGTGCCAGTAGTAGAACAGGTCCCTCCTACGAGCAGTACTTC,CASSRTGPSYEQYF
-,-,TRBJ1-1,TRBV14,TGTGCCAGCAGCCAAGTCTCAGAGGGGACTGAAGCTTTCTTT,CASSQVSEGTEAFF
-,-,TRBJ2-3,TRBV12-5,TGTGCTAGTGGTTTTGGTTCAGATACGCAGTATTTT,CASGFGSDTQYF
-,TRBD1,TRBJ2-3,TRBV12-5,TGTGCTAGTGGGCCGGACAGGGCTTACGGAGATACGCAGTATTTT,CASGPDRAYGDTQYF
-,-,TRBJ2-2,TRBV20-1,TGCAGTGCGTTGTTAACCGGGGAGCTGTTTTTT,CSALLTGELFF
-,-,TRBJ2-5,TRBV5-6,TGTGCCAGCAGCTTGGTAGGGTTTCAAGAGACCCAGTACTTC,CASSLVGFQETQYF
once,-,TRBJ2-7,TRBV6-6,TGTGCCAGCAGTTACTCGGTTTCCTCCGGAACCTACGAGCAGTACTTC,CASSYSVSSGTYEQYF
-,-,TRBJ1-1,TRBV6-6,TGTGCCAGCAGTTACGAGGGCCCCTGGACTGAAGCTTTCTTT,CASSYEGPWTEAFF
once,-,TRBJ2-4,TRBV6-6,TGTGCCAGCAGTTACGCGGGGCAGTCGGACATTCAGTACTTC,CASSYAGQSDIQYF
-,-,TRBJ2-3,TRBV9,TGTGCCAGCAGCGTAGGATTGCGGTTAGATACGCAGTATTTT,CASSVGLRLDTQYF
-,TRBD1,TRBJ2-7,TRBV5-8,TGTGCCAGCAGACAGGGGGGCTCCTACGAGCAGTACTTC,CASRQGGSYEQYF
-,-,TRBJ2-4,TRBV5-1,TGCGCCAGCAGCTTGGATACACGAGACATTCAGTACTTC,CASSLDTRDIQYF
-,TRBD2,TRBJ2-1,TRBV2,TGTGCCAGCAGTGGACTAGCGGGAGCCACCAATGAGCAGTTCTTC,CASSGLAGATNEQFF
-,-,TRBJ2-3,TRBV5-4,TGTGCCAGCAGCTTGTTGGGGGACGGGACAGATACGCAGTATTTT,CASSLLGDGTDTQYF
-,-,TRBJ2-1,TRBV30,TGTGCCTGGAGTGTGGGGAGGAGCTCCTACAATGAGCAGTTCTTC,CAWSVGRSSYNEQFF
-,TRBD2,TRBJ2-1,TRBV7-2,TGTGCCAGCAGCTTTTCGGGACTAAGAAATGAGCAGTTCTTC,CASSFSGLRNEQFF
few,-,TRBJ2-7,TRBV7-9,TGTGCCAGCGGTGGCAGGGAATACGAGCAGTACTTC,CASGGREYEQYF
-,-,TRBJ2-7,TRBV5-1,TGCGCCAGCAGCTTTGGGAGCTCCTACGAGCAGTACTTC,CASSFGSSYEQYF